This TCR beta chain was retrieved from a study of control samples from healthy donors and cancer patients. This clone was seen only once. V was pared by 7 bases and J by 1 base, with 13 bases between. The CDR3 runs to 14 residues. From germline, CDR1 is MNHNY and CDR2 SVGAGI (reference sequence). Here immunoSEQ multiplex PCR was the method, and the copy in TCRdb shows in-frame clones only, minus some. The sample has about 150,000 clones, approximately 88% seen once; the top ten hold 4.9%. The TCR sequence derives from a man younger than 40 in good health. Sequencing was done on a sample of blood. The chain recombines TRBV6-6 with TRBJ1-1; D is undetermined. CDR3 bases: TGTGCCAGCAACGGAAGGGTAGAGAACACTGAAGCTTTCTTT. Amino acids: CASNGRVENTEAFF.